The following is a TCR beta chain sequence with its context. This record comes from a study of blood T cell repertoires in COVID-19. Overall study: The study drew acute and convalescent COVID-19 samples from the United States, Italy and Spain. From T cells, B-cell-depleted T cells, or PBMCs came the material, which was cDNA or gDNA.

The table came from immunoSEQ multiplex PCR; TCRdb's copy has only in-frame clones and leaves some out. The sample has more than 400,000 clones; approximately 83% are singletons. With 7 bases removed from V and 7 bases from J, the gap between germline ends came to 5 bases. The CDR3 totals 10 residues. Germline V gives CDR1 MDHEN, CDR2 SYDVKM. Sequencing was carried out using peripheral blood. This TCR was sampled from a human donor in a cohort sampled during active COVID-19. The chain joins TRBV28 to TRBJ1-5; no reliable D call. As DNA, the CDR3 is TGTGCCAGCAACAGCCAGCCCCAGCATTTT. Translated, it gives CASNSQPQHF.